This entry features one T cell receptor (beta chain) sequence. Its target is not known. The data were obtained in a study of cytomegalovirus exposure and HLA in healthy donors. Study-wide results and limits: Per a prior analysis, the majority of TCR beta V segments were productive roughly 87% or roughly 30% of the time.

This PCR relied on a set of 60 Vbeta primers and 13 Jbeta primers. In the original workflow: Tens of millions of unique TCR beta chains, roughly 11 million shared, were counted in a later analysis. The assay was immunoSEQ multiplex PCR, and TCRdb's table has in-frame clones only and misses some. V and J calls plus clone size are reproduced from that table; the DNA served to infer D and trimming. The sample contains more than 100,000 clones, 82% of which appear only once. Germline CDR1 and CDR2: LNHDA and SQIVND (reference sequence). The CDR3 is made up of 18 amino acids. Trimming at V came to 5 bases and at J to 3 bases, leaving 11 bases not matched to a gene.

The source is a woman aged 45 to 65 in good health and CMV-seropositive. The chain uses TRBV19 and TRBJ2-6; TRBD1 matches at 9 bases. Material for sequencing was PBMCs. The chain's CDR3 is CASSLRHRDRDGANVLTF. Written as DNA, the CDR3 is TGTGCCAGTAGTCTCCGACACCGGGACAGGGATGGGGCCAACGTCCTGACTTTC.